These 10 T cell receptor beta chains share one sample of origin, sequenced in a study of cytomegalovirus exposure and HLA in healthy donors. Clones were sequenced by immunoSEQ multiplex PCR, and TCRdb holds only the in-frame ones, with some missing. The sample contains 250,000 to 400,000 clones, roughly 86% of which appear only once. Sequencing was performed on PBMCs. These receptors all stem from a man aged 25-45 years in good health and CMV-seronegative.

This clone was detected ten times or more. This chain links TRBV28 with TRBJ1-2; possibly TRBD1 for D (5 bases). The CDR3 consists of 12 residues. The germline V gene encodes CDR1 MDHEN and CDR2 SYDVKM. V dropped 6 bases and J dropped 4 bases, with 9 bases sitting between them. CDR3 sequence (DNA): TGTGCCAGCAGCCGTGACAGCTATGGCTACACCTTC. It encodes CASSRDSYGYTF.

J is TRBJ2-3 and V is TRBV19; D call uncertain. CDR1 and CDR2 (germline): LNHDA, SQIVND (reference sequence). V dropped 2 bases and J dropped 2 bases, with 11 bases sitting between them. CDR3 length equals 15 residues. The chain's CDR3 is CASSIIPTTTDTQYF. CDR3 DNA: TGTGCCAGTAGTATAATCCCTACTACCACAGATACGCAGTATTTT.

This rearrangement joins TRBV5-1 to TRBJ2-1; possible D gene TRBD2, 6 bases. Between the trimmed V and J ends, which lost 2 bases and 0 bases, there was a span of 9 bases. Germline CDR1 reads SGHRS; CDR2 reads YFSETQ. The CDR3 extends over 15 amino acids. CDR3 sequence reads: CASSLDGSSYNEQFF. The DNA for the CDR3 is TGCGCCAGCAGCTTAGACGGGAGCTCCTACAATGAGCAGTTCTTC.

This clone was detected once. The chain joins TRBV5-6 to TRBJ1-2, with 7 bases aligning to TRBD1. V was clipped by 6 bases and J by 7 bases; unmatched bases: 15. CDR3 length: 15 amino acids. From germline, CDR1 is SGHDT and CDR2 YYEEEE. The CDR3 protein is CASTGAGGPVVGYTF. The CDR3 nucleotides are TGTGCCAGCACAGGTGCAGGGGGACCGGTAGTTGGCTACACCTTC.

The chain couples TRBV7-6 to TRBJ1-4; D unclear. Germline CDR1 SGHVS, CDR2 FNYEAQ. The CDR3 totals 13 residues. The V gene lost 1 base and the J gene lost 5 bases, with 5 bases spanning the gap. The CDR3 loop reads CASSLDSNEKLFF. The CDR3 DNA is TGTGCCAGCAGCTTAGACTCGAATGAAAAACTGTTTTTT.

V is TRBV10-3 and J is TRBJ1-1; D is undetermined. CDR1 is ENHRY, CDR2 SYGVKD, per germline. This CDR3 is built from 12 residues. The V end lost 6 bases, the J end lost 1 base, and 6 bases lay between the germline ends. This CDR3 reads CAISHSNTEAFF. DNA of the CDR3: TGTGCCATCAGCCACTCGAACACTGAAGCTTTCTTT.

The rearrangement links TRBV5-1 to TRBJ1-1; the match to TRBD1 covers 7 bases. The J segment lost 0 bases and the V segment lost 4 bases, leaving 6 bases of the junction unmatched. Germline CDR1 and CDR2: SGHRS and YFSETQ. The CDR3 consists of 15 residues. The CDR3 reads CASSQGERLNTEAFF. CDR3 nucleotides: TGCGCCAGCAGCCAGGGGGAGCGGTTGAACACTGAAGCTTTCTTT.

This chain joins TRBV5-1 and TRBJ2-2, with D possibly TRBD1 on 5 matching bases. V was pared by 1 base and J by 0 bases, with 7 bases between. Germline V lookup: CDR1 SGHRS, CDR2 YFSETQ. This CDR3 spans 15 amino acids. CDR3 sequence (DNA): TGCGCCAGCAGCTTGCTGACAGCGAACACCGGGGAGCTGTTTTTT. Protein product: CASSLLTANTGELFF. Based on the CDR3 plus reference TRBV5-1 and TRBJ2-2, the full variable domain is KAGVTQTPRYLIKTRGQQVTLSCSPISGHRSVSWYQQTPGQGLQFLFEYFSETQRNKGNFPGRFSGRQFSNSRSEMNVSTLELGDSALYLCASSLLTANTGELFFGEGSRLTVL.

A remark on this clone: This CDR3 is also generated by other DNA sequences in the sample. The chain has TRBV5-6 and TRBJ1-2, with D hard to call. This CDR3 has 13 residues. V lost 1 base and J lost 2, with 6 bases in between. CDR1 and CDR2 from the germline V gene are SGHDT and YYEEEE. The CDR3 bases are TGTGCCAGCAGCTTGAACAGCAACTATGGCTACACCTTC. It translates to CASSLNSNYGYTF.

About this clone: Other DNA sequences in the same sample also yield this CDR3. The chain has TRBV5-1 and TRBJ1-1; D possibly corresponds to TRBD1 (6 bases). Trimming stripped 4 bases from V and 1 base from J, with 8 bases between. The CDR3 extends over 13 amino acids. Germline CDR1 and CDR2: SGHRS and YFSETQ. The CDR3 nucleotides are TGCGCCAGCAGCCTGACAGGGAACACTGAAGCTTTCTTT. Its translation is CASSLTGNTEAFF. Using reference TRBV5-1 and TRBJ1-1 for the parts outside the CDR3, the full variable domain is KAGVTQTPRYLIKTRGQQVTLSCSPISGHRSVSWYQQTPGQGLQFLFEYFSETQRNKGNFPGRFSGRQFSNSRSEMNVSTLELGDSALYLCASSLTGNTEAFFGQGTRLTVV.